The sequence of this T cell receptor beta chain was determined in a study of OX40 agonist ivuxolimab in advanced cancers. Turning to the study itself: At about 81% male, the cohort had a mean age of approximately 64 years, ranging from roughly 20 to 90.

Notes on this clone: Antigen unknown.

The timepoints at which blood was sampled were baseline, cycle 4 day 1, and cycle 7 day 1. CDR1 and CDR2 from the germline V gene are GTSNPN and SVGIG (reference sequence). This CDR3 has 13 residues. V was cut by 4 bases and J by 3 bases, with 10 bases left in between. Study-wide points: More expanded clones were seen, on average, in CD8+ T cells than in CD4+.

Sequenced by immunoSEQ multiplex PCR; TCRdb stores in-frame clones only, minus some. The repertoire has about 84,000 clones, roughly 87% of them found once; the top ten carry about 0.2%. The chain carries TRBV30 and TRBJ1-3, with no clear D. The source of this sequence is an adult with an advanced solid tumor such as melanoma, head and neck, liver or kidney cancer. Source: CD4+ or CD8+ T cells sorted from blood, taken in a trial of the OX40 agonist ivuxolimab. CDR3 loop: CAWISANGNTIYF. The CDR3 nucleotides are TGTGCCTGGATATCGGCAAATGGAAACACCATATATTTT.